This TCR beta chain was sequenced for a study of blood T cell repertoires in COVID-19. For the study at large: Collection of acute and convalescent COVID-19 samples took place in the United States, Italy and Spain. PBMCs, B-cell-depleted T cells, or T cells provided the cDNA or gDNA that made up the material.

Per the authors' pipeline: Estimation of nucleated cell counts was performed using reference gene primer amplification. Measured with immunoSEQ multiplex PCR; TCRdb has only the in-frame clones, and not every one. For V, J and clone size, that table is used; D and trimming come from the DNA. The sample records approximately 44,000 clones, roughly 88% being singletons. This clonotype originated in a man in his sixties with active COVID-19. Sequencing used peripheral blood.

The CDR3 nucleotides are TGTGCCAGCTCATCGGGACTACCGTCCTACGAGCAGTACTTC. Translating gives CASSSGLPSYEQYF. The chain combines TRBV18 with TRBJ2-7; 7 bases align to TRBD2. V was clipped by 5 bases and J by 1 base; unmatched bases: 5. Per germline, CDR1 KGHSH and CDR2 LQKENI. CDR3 size: 14 residues.